These 27 T cell receptor beta chains were sequenced from one sample in a study of blood T cell repertoires in COVID-19. Sequenced by immunoSEQ multiplex PCR; TCRdb stores in-frame clones only, minus some. The table has 100,000 to 150,000 clones, 75% to 85% seen once. The sequenced sample consisted of peripheral blood. Receptors originate from a woman aged 45-65 years with acute or convalescent COVID-19.

Only a few counts were recorded for this clone. The chain combines TRBV7-8 with TRBJ1-2, with a possible D match to TRBD1 (6 bases). Trimming shortened V by 0 bases and J by 0 bases, and 11 bases separated the two germline ends. The CDR3 runs 16 residues. Looked up from germline, CDR1 is SGHVS and CDR2 is FQNEAQ. The CDR3 nucleotides are TGTGCCAGCAGCTTAGCGGTAGGGGGAGCTAACTATGGCTACACCTTC. Protein sequence: CASSLAVGGANYGYTF.

This clone was seen a few times. The V call is TRBV5-1, the J call TRBJ1-4; D gene uncertain. V gave up 1 base and J gave up 8 bases, with 12 bases separating them. The CDR3 covers 14 residues. Germline values: CDR1 SGHRS, CDR2 YFSETQ. CDR3 sequence: CASSLSGGREKLFF. CDR3 DNA sequence: TGCGCCAGCAGCTTGTCAGGAGGCCGAGAAAAACTGTTTTTT.

This clone was observed many times. The chain carries TRBV6-5 and TRBJ2-5; 7 bases fit TRBD1. The J segment lost 2 bases and the V segment lost 5 bases, leaving 2 bases of the junction unmatched. The germline V gene encodes CDR1 MNHEY and CDR2 SVGAGI. The CDR3 runs 13 residues. The CDR3 is CASSRGQQETQYF. The CDR3, as DNA: TGTGCCAGCAGTAGGGGACAGCAAGAGACCCAGTACTTC.

The chain joins TRBV4-1 to TRBJ2-7, with TRBD1 matching over 7 bases. The germline gives CDR1 MGHRA, CDR2 YSYEKL. CDR3 length: 15 residues. The V and J ends lost 6 bases and 6 bases, in that order; junction bases with no gene match: 14. In nucleotides, the CDR3 is TGCGCCAGCAGAGACAGGGAGTACACTGCTTCCGAGCAGTACTTC. Amino acid sequence: CASRDREYTASEQYF.

The chain couples TRBV19 to TRBJ1-1; TRBD1 matches 7 bases. V lost 5 bases, J lost 0 bases, and 6 bases stayed unmatched. There are 15 residues in the CDR3. The germline V gene encodes CDR1 LNHDA and CDR2 SQIVND (reference sequence). CDR3 region: CASSPRQGMNTEAFF. The CDR3 nucleotides read TGTGCCAGTAGTCCCCGACAGGGAATGAACACTGAAGCTTTCTTT.

This clone was found a few times. This chain joins TRBV15 and TRBJ1-5; unclear D gene. V gave up 9 bases and J gave up 0 bases, with 9 bases separating them. The V gene's germline CDR1 is LNHNV and CDR2 YYDKDF (reference sequence). This CDR3 region has 13 residues. This CDR3 is CATADYSNQPQHF. The DNA for the CDR3 is TGTGCCACGGCAGATTATAGCAATCAGCCCCAGCATTTT.

This chain joins TRBV5-4 and TRBJ1-3; TRBD1 is a possible D gene (5 bases). The CDR3 length is 14 residues. The V gene lost 0 bases and the J gene lost 2 bases, with 6 bases spanning the gap. Germline V gives CDR1 SGHNT, CDR2 YYREEE (reference sequence). CDR3 in amino acids: CASSLAGTGNTIYF. The CDR3 DNA reads as TGTGCCAGCAGCTTGGCAGGGACTGGAAACACCATATATTTT.

In its sample, this clone was seen a few times. V is TRBV20-1 and J is TRBJ2-4; 10 nucleotides match TRBD2. The CDR3 extends over 17 amino acids. Trimming cost V 3 bases and J 0 bases; bases outside gene matches: 8. Germline CDR1 is DFQATT and CDR2 is SNEGSKA (reference sequence). DNA of the CDR3: TGCAGTGCTAGTGGTCCTAGCGGGAGCGTAGCCAAAAACATTCAGTACTTC. This translates into CSASGPSGSVAKNIQYF.

This sequence joins TRBV19 and TRBJ1-6; TRBD1 agrees at 7 bases. This CDR3 is built from 15 residues. Trimming cost V 10 bases and J 10 bases; bases outside gene matches: 16. Germline-derived CDR1 and CDR2 are LNHDA and SQIVND (reference sequence). The chain's CDR3 is CATNPEGQRYSPLHF. DNA of the CDR3: TGTGCCACCAACCCCGAGGGACAGCGATACTCACCCCTCCACTTT. The full variable domain, rest sourced from reference TRBV19 and TRBJ1-6, is DGGITQSPKYLFRKEGQNVTLSCEQNLNHDAMYWYRQDPGQGLRLIYYSQIVNDFQKGDIAEGYSVSREKKESFPLTVTSAQKNPTAFYLCATNPEGQRYSPLHFGNGTRLTVT.

The chain carries TRBV2 and TRBJ1-3; D is ambiguous. Between the trimmed V and J ends, which lost 7 bases and 0 bases, there was a span of 13 bases. Germline values: CDR1 SNHLY, CDR2 FYNNEI. This CDR3 has 15 amino acids. CDR3 sequence reads: CASTTESNSGNTIYF. The CDR3 region has the DNA TGTGCCAGCACTACCGAATCTAACTCTGGAAACACCATATATTTT.

The chain has TRBV30 and TRBJ1-1; D remains ambiguous. Per the germline V gene, CDR1 is GTSNPN and CDR2 is SVGIG (reference sequence). The CDR3 contains 14 residues. The V end was cut by 5 bases, the J end by 1 base, with 14 bases between. This chain's CDR3 is CAWGLLPRNTEAFF. In DNA form, the CDR3 reads TGTGCCTGGGGGCTTTTACCCAGGAACACTGAAGCTTTCTTT.

This sequence joins TRBV7-6 and TRBJ1-1; D ambiguous. This CDR3 is built from 17 residues. Looked up from germline, CDR1 is SGHVS and CDR2 is FNYEAQ. With 5 bases removed from V and 0 bases from J, the gap between germline ends came to 19 bases. CDR3 region: CASSSSKDPSMNTEAFF. The CDR3 DNA sequence: TGTGCCAGCAGCAGTAGCAAGGATCCCTCTATGAACACTGAAGCTTTCTTT.

This chain connects TRBV6-5 to TRBJ2-5, with no clear D. The CDR3 covers 15 residues. Germline CDR1 reads MNHEY; CDR2 reads SVGAGI. The V end was cut by 0 bases, the J end by 2 bases, with 10 bases between. The CDR3 sequence: CASSYSWAEQETQYF. The CDR3 coding sequence is TGTGCCAGCAGTTACTCGTGGGCAGAGCAAGAGACCCAGTACTTC.

This sequence joins TRBV5-1 and TRBJ1-3; D remains unclear. Trimming pared 4 bases from V and 3 bases from J, leaving 11 bases between. The CDR3 covers 14 residues. CDR1 is SGHRS, CDR2 YFSETQ, per germline. The CDR3 protein is CASSPRGGGNTIYF. The CDR3 DNA reads TGCGCCAGCAGCCCGCGGGGAGGTGGAAACACCATATATTTT.

J is TRBJ2-7 and V is TRBV18, with 12 bases matching TRBD2. This CDR3 comprises 15 residues. The ends lost 5 bases at V and 0 bases at J; junction bases unmatched: 2. Germline loops: CDR1 KGHSH, CDR2 LQKENI. CDR3: CASSETSGSSYEQYF. CDR3 DNA: TGTGCCAGCTCAGAGACTAGCGGGAGCTCCTACGAGCAGTACTTC.

This clone appeared a single time. This rearrangement joins TRBV15 to TRBJ2-7; 11 bases line up with TRBD2. J lost 0 bases, V lost 3 bases, and 10 bases had no gene match. This CDR3 has 18 amino acids. Germline CDR1 and CDR2: LNHNV and YYDKDF (reference sequence). CDR3 sequence (DNA): TGTGCCACCAGCAGCTCATTAGCGACTAGCGGGGCCTCCTACGAGCAGTACTTC. Encoded protein: CATSSSLATSGASYEQYF.

CDR3 DNA: TGTGCCAGCAGTGAAACGGGAAACTGGGCCAACGTCCTGACTTTC. Its protein is CASSETGNWANVLTF. The chain is built from TRBV6-1 and TRBJ2-6; weak D call: TRBD2 (5 bases). The CDR3 extends over 15 amino acids. CDR1 MNHNS and CDR2 SASEGT come from the germline V gene. V gave up 2 bases and J gave up 5 bases, with 10 bases separating them.

This chain links TRBV4-1 with TRBJ1-5; unclear D gene. The V and J ends lost 0 bases and 5 bases respectively, with 14 bases between them. The CDR3 consists of 16 residues. Germline V lookup: CDR1 MGHRA, CDR2 YSYEKL. CDR3: CASSQDFGADDQPQHF. CDR3 sequence (DNA): TGCGCCAGCAGCCAAGATTTCGGAGCAGACGATCAGCCCCAGCATTTT.

The chain carries TRBV7-8 and TRBJ1-4; D is ambiguous. Germline-derived CDR1 and CDR2 are SGHVS and FQNEAQ. V shed 5 bases and J shed 0 bases, with 10 bases lying between them. CDR3 size: 15 residues. The CDR3: CASSPFLATNEKLFF. CDR3 nucleotides: TGTGCCAGCAGCCCCTTTCTTGCAACTAATGAAAAACTGTTTTTT.

The V and J genes are TRBV6-1 and TRBJ2-1; 7 positions agree with TRBD2. The V segment lost 1 base and the J segment 3 bases; nucleotides outside the gene matches: 3. Germline values: CDR1 MNHNS, CDR2 SASEGT. The CDR3 is made up of 15 amino acids. The CDR3 here is CASSEVRDYYNEQFF. For the CDR3, the DNA is TGTGCCAGCAGTGAAGTACGGGACTACTACAATGAGCAGTTCTTC.

This sequence joins TRBV5-4 and TRBJ1-5; 10 bases are shared with TRBD1. Germline loops: CDR1 SGHNT, CDR2 YYREEE (reference sequence). The CDR3 totals 15 residues. The J segment lost 3 bases and the V segment lost 4 bases, leaving 4 bases of the junction unmatched. The CDR3 coding sequence is TGTGCCAGCAGCGAGGGACAGGGGCACAATCAGCCCCAGCATTTT. Encoded protein: CASSEGQGHNQPQHF.

CDR3 residues: CATSRRQPEDSPLHF. The CDR3 nucleotides are TGTGCCACCAGCAGAAGACAGCCCGAGGATTCACCCCTCCACTTT. The rearrangement uses TRBV15 and TRBJ1-6; tentatively, D is TRBD1 (5 bases). CDR1 and CDR2 (germline): LNHNV, YYDKDF (reference sequence). The CDR3 consists of 15 residues. Trimming left V 2 bases short and J 8 bases short, with 13 bases between.

CDR3: CASSKLSTVNTEAFF. The CDR3 nucleotides read TGTGCCAGCAGTAAACTCTCGACAGTCAACACTGAAGCTTTCTTT. This rearrangement joins TRBV9 to TRBJ1-1, with a possible D match to TRBD1 (5 bases). V was cut by 5 bases and J by 2 bases, with 16 bases left in between. The CDR3 runs 15 residues. Looked up from germline, CDR1 is SGDLS and CDR2 is YYNGEE.

The gene calls are TRBV12-2 and TRBJ1-5; the DNA was not compared with TRBD1, the D call given in the table. TRBV12-2 is a pseudogene segment. The CDR3 consists of 14 residues. The CDR3 nucleotides are TGTGCAAGTCGCTTAGACATTAGCAATCAGCCCCAGCATTTT. Translating gives CASRLDISNQPQHF.

This chain connects TRBV3-1 (or the pseudogene TRBV3-2) to TRBJ2-1; TRBD1 might be the D (6 bases). CDR1 and CDR2 from the germline V gene are LGHDT and YNNKEL (reference sequence). Trimming cost V 4 bases and J 7 bases, with 17 bases left between them. The CDR3 runs 15 residues. The CDR3 region is CASSLGTLPNNEQFF. For the CDR3, the DNA is TGTGCCAGCAGCCTCGGGACACTCCCCAATAATGAGCAGTTCTTC.

This chain links TRBV2 with TRBJ1-1; D possibly corresponds to TRBD1 (6 bases). The CDR3 is 13 amino acids. With 6 bases removed from V and 7 bases from J, the gap between germline ends came to 15 bases. The germline gives CDR1 SNHLY, CDR2 FYNNEI. CDR3 coding DNA: TGTGCCAGCAGGACACAGGGAGGGGTTGAAGCTTTCTTT. Its protein is CASRTQGGVEAFF.

The rearrangement joins TRBV5-4 to TRBJ1-6; unclear D gene. Germline CDR1 SGHNT, CDR2 YYREEE (reference sequence). The CDR3 is 13 amino acids. The V end was cut by 2 bases, the J end by 10 bases, with 10 bases between. In DNA form, the CDR3 reads TGTGCCAGCAGCTTTTCCCGCGTATCACCCCTCCACTTT. Protein: CASSFSRVSPLHF.